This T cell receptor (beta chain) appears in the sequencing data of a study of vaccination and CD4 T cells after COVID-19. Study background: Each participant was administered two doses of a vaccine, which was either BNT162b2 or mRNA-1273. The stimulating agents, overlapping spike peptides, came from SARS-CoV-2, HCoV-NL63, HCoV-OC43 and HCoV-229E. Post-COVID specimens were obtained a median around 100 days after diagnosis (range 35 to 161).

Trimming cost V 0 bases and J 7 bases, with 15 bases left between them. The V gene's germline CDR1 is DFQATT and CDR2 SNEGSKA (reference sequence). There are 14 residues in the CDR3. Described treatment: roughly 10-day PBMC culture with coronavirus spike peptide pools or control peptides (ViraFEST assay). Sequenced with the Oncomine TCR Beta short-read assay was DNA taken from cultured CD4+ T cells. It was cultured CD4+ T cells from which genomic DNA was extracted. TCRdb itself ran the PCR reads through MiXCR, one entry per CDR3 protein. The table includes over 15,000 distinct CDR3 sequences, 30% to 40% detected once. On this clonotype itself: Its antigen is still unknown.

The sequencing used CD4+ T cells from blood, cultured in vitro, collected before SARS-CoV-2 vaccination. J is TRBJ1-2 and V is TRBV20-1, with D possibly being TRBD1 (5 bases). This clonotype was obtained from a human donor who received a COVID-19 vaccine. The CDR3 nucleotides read TGCAGTGCTAGAGATGAATCAGGGACGGCTGGCTACACCTTC. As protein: CSARDESGTAGYTF.